The present TCR beta chain was sequenced within a study of chemoradiotherapy in HPV16-positive cancers. V was shortened by 1 base and J by 6 bases, with 12 bases between the two germline ends. Germline V gene data show CDR1 as SGHRS and CDR2 as YFSETQ. This CDR3 comprises 14 residues. Note on this clone: Its antigen is undetermined.

Study results and caveats: During treatment, candidate HPV-specific clones and E7-related motifs expanded in tumor.

TCRdb's copy holds only in-frame clones and misses some; the assay was immunoSEQ multiplex PCR. The sample includes some 30,000 clones, roughly 84% of them seen just once. Over chemoradiotherapy, repertoires were sampled more than once. The receptor comes from a human donor with HPV-associated anogenital cancer. The gene calls are TRBV5-1 and TRBJ2-3; D gene ambiguous. The material was blood, obtained from a patient who underwent chemoradiotherapy. The CDR3 DNA reads TGCGCCAGCAGCTTGTCGTCGCGAGGCGATACGCAGTATTTT. This gives the protein CASSLSSRGDTQYF.